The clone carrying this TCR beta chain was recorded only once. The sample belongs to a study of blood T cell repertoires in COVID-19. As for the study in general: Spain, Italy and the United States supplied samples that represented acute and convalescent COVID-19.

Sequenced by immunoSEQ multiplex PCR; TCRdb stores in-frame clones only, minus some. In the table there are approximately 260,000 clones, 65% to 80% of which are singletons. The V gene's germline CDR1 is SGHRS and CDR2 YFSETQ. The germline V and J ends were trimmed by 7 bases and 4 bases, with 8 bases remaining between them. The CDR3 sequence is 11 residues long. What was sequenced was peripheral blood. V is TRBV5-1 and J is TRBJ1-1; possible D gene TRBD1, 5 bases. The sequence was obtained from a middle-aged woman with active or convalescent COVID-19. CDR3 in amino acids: CASSGGTEAFF. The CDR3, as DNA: TGCGCCAGCTCGGGGGGCACTGAAGCTTTCTTT.